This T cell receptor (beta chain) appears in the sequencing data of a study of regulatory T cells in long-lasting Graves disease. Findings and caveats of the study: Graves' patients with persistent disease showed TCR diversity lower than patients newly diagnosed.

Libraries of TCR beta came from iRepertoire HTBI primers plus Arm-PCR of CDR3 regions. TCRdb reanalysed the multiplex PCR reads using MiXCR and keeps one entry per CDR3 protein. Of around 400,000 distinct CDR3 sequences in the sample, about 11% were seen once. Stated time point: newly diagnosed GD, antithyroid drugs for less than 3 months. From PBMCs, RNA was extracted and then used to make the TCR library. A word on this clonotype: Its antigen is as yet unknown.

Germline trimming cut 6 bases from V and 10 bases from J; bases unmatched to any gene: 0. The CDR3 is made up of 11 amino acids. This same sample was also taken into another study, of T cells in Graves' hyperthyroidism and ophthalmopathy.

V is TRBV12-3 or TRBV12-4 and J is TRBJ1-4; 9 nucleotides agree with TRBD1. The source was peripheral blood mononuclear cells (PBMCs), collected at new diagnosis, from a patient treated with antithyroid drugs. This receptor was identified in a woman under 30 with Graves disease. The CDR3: CASRDRGKLFF. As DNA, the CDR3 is TGTGCCAGCAGGGACAGGGGAAAACTGTTTTTT.